This T cell receptor (beta chain) was recorded in a study of blood T cell repertoires in COVID-19. Assay used: immunoSEQ multiplex PCR; TCRdb lists only in-frame clones, some missing. The sample carries 150,000 or so clones, roughly nine tenths recorded once. The clonotype comes from a woman in her seventies with COVID-19, enrolled during active disease. Sequences were obtained from peripheral blood.

CDR3 nucleotide sequence: TGTGCCAGCAGCGCCTTGTCGGGGAGCTCCTACAATGAGCAGTTCTTC. The encoded protein is CASSALSGSSYNEQFF. The gene calls are TRBV6-4 and TRBJ2-1; TRBD2 is a possible D gene (5 bases). This CDR3 spans 16 amino acids. Trimming removed 6 bases at V and 0 bases at J, with 15 bases between. The germline V gene encodes CDR1 MRHNA and CDR2 SNTAGT.